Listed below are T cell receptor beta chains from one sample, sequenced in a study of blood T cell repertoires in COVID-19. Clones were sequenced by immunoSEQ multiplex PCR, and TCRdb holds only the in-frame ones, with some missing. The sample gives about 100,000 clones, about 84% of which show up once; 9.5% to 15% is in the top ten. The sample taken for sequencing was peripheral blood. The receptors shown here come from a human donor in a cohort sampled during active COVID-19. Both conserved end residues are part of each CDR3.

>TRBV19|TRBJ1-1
CASTGIGGTEAFF
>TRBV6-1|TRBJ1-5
CASSEGWTQGRNQPQHF
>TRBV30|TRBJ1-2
CAWSGPSGVYGYTF
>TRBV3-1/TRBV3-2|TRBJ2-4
CASSQPQGASKNIQYF
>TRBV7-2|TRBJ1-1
CASSLGPGVTEAFF
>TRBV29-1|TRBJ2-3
CSVVVSTDTQYF
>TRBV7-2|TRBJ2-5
CASSLSGGTGAQYF
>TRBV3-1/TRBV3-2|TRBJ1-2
CASSQTGPARGYTF
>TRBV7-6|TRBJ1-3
CASSLGLVTAGNTIYF
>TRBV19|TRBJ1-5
CASSGADSVNQPQHF
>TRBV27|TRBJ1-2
CASRRYTGDHGYTF
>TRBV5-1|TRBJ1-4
CASSLAGGYHEKLFF
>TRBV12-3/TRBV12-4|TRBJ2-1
CASSFGGDEQFF
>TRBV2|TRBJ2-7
CATRGQGVYEQYF
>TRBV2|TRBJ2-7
CASRKRTGISYEQYF
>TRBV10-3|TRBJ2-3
CAIRTSDRVGTDTQYF
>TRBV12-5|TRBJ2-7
CASGLSGRSEQYF
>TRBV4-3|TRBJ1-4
CASSFSGDLREKLFF